Detailed here is one T cell receptor (beta chain). The sample holds a few counts of this clone. The specificity of this receptor is unknown. The record has no base qualities; no much larger clone is one base away. This entry belongs to a study of T cell changes during pregnancy in multiple sclerosis (dated by TCRdb to the late 2010s). Broadly, across the study: In women with multiple sclerosis, the researchers looked at how the T cell repertoire shifted as pregnancy progressed.

The library relied on the immunoSEQ multiplex PCR assay. TCRdb holds this immuneACCESS table with in-frame rearrangements only. Some clones are missing; in checked studies, unresolved V genes explain under half, and the rest has no known cause. The table for this sample lists 90,000 to 120,000 clones; 80% to 95% of them were counted only once. The ten top clones hold just under 0.8% of the sample. The receptor was isolated from a female donor in good health, enrolled as a control in a pregnancy study. Source: peripheral blood, taken in the third trimester of pregnancy.

The bases read TGCGCCAGCAGCCAAGAGGGACAGTTAAAGGTGGGAGGCTACACCTTC. This yields the protein CASSQEGQLKVGGYTF. This sequence uses TRBV4-3 and TRBJ1-2; 7 middle bases align to TRBD1. Looking up the germline V gene yields CDR1 LGHNA and CDR2 YSLEER. For this chain, trimming is 0 bases at the V end and 8 bases at the J end, and the number of junction bases without a gene match is 12. There are 16 amino acids in the CDR3, from cysteine to phenylalanine inclusive. Only the CDR3 DNA stays, 48 bases, in frame from base 1.